One sample yielded the 10 T cell receptor beta chains listed below, sequenced in a study of T cell responses to AZD1222 COVID-19 vaccine. Assay: immunoSEQ multiplex PCR; the TCRdb copy retains only in-frame clones and omits some. The sample includes 120,000 or so clones, around 90% of them seen just once. Source: peripheral blood, taken on day 0 of AZD1222 vaccination. The receptor set was obtained from an adult in good health.

This clone was seen a single time. This sample also contains other DNA sequences that code for the same CDR3. The gene calls are TRBV20-1 and TRBJ1-2; the D gene is possibly TRBD1 (5 bases). The germline CDR1 and CDR2 sequences are DFQATT and SNEGSKA (reference sequence). Deletions cut 3 bases from V and 7 bases from J, with 9 bases between. The CDR3 is 11 amino acids. CDR3 sequence: CSARGGGGYTF. The CDR3 DNA reads as TGCAGTGCTAGGGGGGGAGGTGGCTACACCTTC.

The chain couples TRBV21-1 to TRBJ1-4. TRBV21-1 is listed as a pseudogene. The length of the CDR3 is 18 residues. The CDR3 region has the DNA TGTGCCAGCAGCAAAGTAGAGAGTTTAATTGCAACTAATGAAAAACTGTTTTTT. Residues: CASSKVESLIATNEKLFF.

The genes are TRBV15 and TRBJ1-1; D possibly corresponds to TRBD1 (6 bases). From germline, CDR1 is LNHNV and CDR2 YYDKDF (reference sequence). V lost 1 base and J lost 0, with 12 bases in between. The CDR3 loop spans 16 amino acids. The DNA of the CDR3 is TGTGCCACCAGCAGAGGGCGGACAGACATGAACACTGAAGCTTTCTTT. Residues: CATSRGRTDMNTEAFF.

V gene TRBV19 combines with J gene TRBJ2-2; possible D gene TRBD2, 6 bases. The CDR3 spans 17 residues. Germline CDR1 reads LNHDA; CDR2 reads SQIVND (reference sequence). Trimming cost V 1 base and J 6 bases, with 18 bases left between them. The DNA for the CDR3 is TGTGCCAGTAGTATAGCGGCGCGGGAAAAGGCTGCCGGGGAGCTGTTTTTT. As protein: CASSIAAREKAAGELFF.

This clone was picked up a small number of times. The J gene is TRBJ1-2, the V gene TRBV5-5; the D is unclear. Germline V gene lookup returns CDR1 SGHKS and CDR2 YYEKEE (reference sequence). V lost 4 bases to trimming and J lost 10 bases, with 14 bases between them. The CDR3 is 12 amino acids. CDR3 loop: CASSPGAAVYTF. In DNA, the CDR3 is TGTGCCAGCAGCCCTGGTGCGGCGGTCTACACCTTC.

The chain carries TRBV29-1 and TRBJ2-6, with unresolved D. Germline V gene sequence: CDR1 SQVTM, CDR2 ANQGSEA. V lost 6 bases, J lost 3 bases, and 12 bases lay in between. The CDR3 is made up of 14 amino acids. Written as DNA, the CDR3 is TGCAGCGTCCAGGTGGCTGGTGGGGCCAACGTCCTGACTTTC. Its translation: CSVQVAGGANVLTF.

The chain employs TRBV7-2 and TRBJ2-7, with D perhaps matching TRBD1 (7 bases). Per germline, CDR1 SGHTA and CDR2 FQGNSA. This CDR3 comprises 12 residues. V was trimmed by 7 bases and J by 5 bases, leaving 12 bases between them. In nucleotides, the CDR3 is TGTGCCAGCACAGCCAGGGGGGACGAGCAGTACTTC. This sequence encodes CASTARGDEQYF.

The gene calls are TRBV10-1 and TRBJ2-3; D is perhaps TRBD2 (6 bases). V was cut by 3 bases and J by 0 bases, with 10 bases left in between. The V gene's germline CDR1 is WNHNN and CDR2 SYGVQD (reference sequence). The length of the CDR3 is 15 residues. CDR3 loop: CASSDAGPSTDTQYF. The CDR3 DNA reads TGCGCCAGCAGTGACGCGGGACCTAGCACAGATACGCAGTATTTT.

CDR3 residues: CASSLVGTVNTEAFF. The CDR3 DNA reads as TGCGCCAGCAGCTTGGTTGGGACAGTTAACACTGAAGCTTTCTTT. The gene calls are TRBV5-1 and TRBJ1-1, with TRBD1 matching over 7 bases. CDR3 length: 15 residues. J was trimmed by 2 bases and V by 0 bases; bases with no gene match: 4. Per the germline V gene, CDR1 is SGHRS and CDR2 is YFSETQ.

The chain carries TRBV7-8 and TRBJ1-1; the D gene is possibly TRBD1 (5 bases). The CDR3 spans 18 residues. Deletions cut 3 bases from V and 1 base from J, with 21 bases between. Germline V CDR1 and CDR2: SGHVS, FQNEAQ. The CDR3 loop is CASSFGWQGPRSNTEAFF. The CDR3 nucleotides are TGTGCCAGCAGCTTTGGTTGGCAGGGTCCAAGATCGAACACTGAAGCTTTCTTT.